This is a list of T cell receptor beta chains from one sample in a study of blood T cell repertoires in COVID-19. Clones were read by immunoSEQ multiplex PCR, and TCRdb kept only the in-frame ones, dropping some. Of 200,000 or so clones listed, approximately 82% are singletons. Sequenced material: peripheral blood. These receptors were collected from a human donor with acute or convalescent COVID-19. The donor label of this sample is uncertain. Both conserved end residues are part of each CDR3. A D gene is named only where the DNA matches it firmly. Where a row states a size, it is once, few, many or the class of an expanded clone; other rows omit it.

cdr3_nt: TGTGCCAGCAGCTTAGAGGGACAGGGGTTAGAGCAGTACTTC
cdr3_aa: CASSLEGQGLEQYF
clone_size: -
v_call: TRBV11-2
j_call: TRBJ2-7
d_call: TRBD1

cdr3_nt: TGTGCCAGCAGTGTGGAACAGTCCTACAATGAGCAGTTCTTC
cdr3_aa: CASSVEQSYNEQFF
clone_size: -
v_call: TRBV2
j_call: TRBJ2-1
d_call: -

cdr3_nt: TGTGCCATCACCCCGGGGAATAATCAGCCCCAGCATTTT
cdr3_aa: CAITPGNNQPQHF
clone_size: -
v_call: TRBV10-3
j_call: TRBJ1-5
d_call: -

cdr3_nt: TGCGCCAGCAGCCAGGCAGGGTTCAATCAGCCCCAGCATTTT
cdr3_aa: CASSQAGFNQPQHF
clone_size: -
v_call: TRBV4-1
j_call: TRBJ1-5
d_call: -

cdr3_nt: TGTGCCAGCAGCTCCAAATCTAGCGTAAACCCCTACGAGCAGTACTTC
cdr3_aa: CASSSKSSVNPYEQYF
clone_size: -
v_call: TRBV5-6
j_call: TRBJ2-7
d_call: -

cdr3_nt: TGTGCCAGCTCACCTCTAGCGGCCACCGGGGAGCTGTTTTTT
cdr3_aa: CASSPLAATGELFF
clone_size: many
v_call: TRBV18
j_call: TRBJ2-2
d_call: TRBD2

cdr3_nt: TGTGCCAGCACCTCCATAGCTGGAAACACCATATATTTT
cdr3_aa: CASTSIAGNTIYF
clone_size: -
v_call: TRBV28
j_call: TRBJ1-3
d_call: -

cdr3_nt: TGTGCCAGCAGCGTAGGAAGGGTGGGGCGGGATAAGGGGATAGAGACCCAGTACTTC
cdr3_aa: CASSVGRVGRDKGIETQYF
clone_size: -
v_call: TRBV9
j_call: TRBJ2-5
d_call: -

cdr3_nt: TGTGCCAGCAGCTTAGGAGGGTCGAACACTGAAGCTTTCTTT
cdr3_aa: CASSLGGSNTEAFF
clone_size: -
v_call: TRBV7-6
j_call: TRBJ1-1
d_call: -

cdr3_nt: TGTGCCAGCAGCGCAGGCCTGAACACTGAAGCTTTCTTT
cdr3_aa: CASSAGLNTEAFF
clone_size: -
v_call: TRBV7-9
j_call: TRBJ1-1
d_call: -

cdr3_nt: TGTGCCAGCAGCTTGTCCAGCGGAGCGGGAGAGCAGTACTTC
cdr3_aa: CASSLSSGAGEQYF
clone_size: once
v_call: TRBV7-9
j_call: TRBJ2-7
d_call: TRBD2

cdr3_nt: TGCGCCAGCAGCGTTGACAGGGGGAAACGCTACACCTTC
cdr3_aa: CASSVDRGKRYTF
clone_size: once
v_call: TRBV5-1
j_call: TRBJ1-2
d_call: TRBD1

cdr3_nt: TGTGCCAGCAGTTTTGGACAGGGGGCTCGAGGCTACACCTTC
cdr3_aa: CASSFGQGARGYTF
clone_size: -
v_call: TRBV28
j_call: TRBJ1-2
d_call: TRBD1

cdr3_nt: TGTGCCAGCAGCCAAGTGGCCACTAATGAAAAACTGTTTTTT
cdr3_aa: CASSQVATNEKLFF
clone_size: -
v_call: TRBV4-2
j_call: TRBJ1-4
d_call: -

cdr3_nt: TGTGCCAGCCTCCCCGCGGGCGGGGGGAACACTGAAGCTTTCTTT
cdr3_aa: CASLPAGGGNTEAFF
clone_size: -
v_call: TRBV27
j_call: TRBJ1-1
d_call: -

cdr3_nt: TGTGCCAGCAGCACCGCCCTAGCGGGAGGGCCCACAGATACGCAGTATTTT
cdr3_aa: CASSTALAGGPTDTQYF
clone_size: -
v_call: TRBV9
j_call: TRBJ2-3
d_call: TRBD2

cdr3_nt: TGTGCCAGCAGCTTTCTTAGCGGGAGAGACACAGATACGCAGTATTTT
cdr3_aa: CASSFLSGRDTDTQYF
clone_size: few
v_call: TRBV13
j_call: TRBJ2-3
d_call: TRBD2

cdr3_nt: TGTGCCAGCAGTTACGGGCAGGGGGCTGGAAACATTCAGTACTTC
cdr3_aa: CASSYGQGAGNIQYF
clone_size: -
v_call: TRBV6-6
j_call: TRBJ2-4
d_call: TRBD1